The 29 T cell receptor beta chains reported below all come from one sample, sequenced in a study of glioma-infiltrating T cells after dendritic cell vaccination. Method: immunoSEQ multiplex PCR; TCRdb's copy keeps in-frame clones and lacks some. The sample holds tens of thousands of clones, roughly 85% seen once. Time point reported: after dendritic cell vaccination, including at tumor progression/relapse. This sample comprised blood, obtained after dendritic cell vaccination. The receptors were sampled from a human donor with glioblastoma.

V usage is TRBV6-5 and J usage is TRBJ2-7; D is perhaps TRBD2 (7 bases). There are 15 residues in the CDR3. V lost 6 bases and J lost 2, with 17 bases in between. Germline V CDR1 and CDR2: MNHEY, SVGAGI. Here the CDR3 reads CASRGGGTGTYEQYF. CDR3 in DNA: TGTGCCAGCAGAGGGGGGGGGACGGGGACCTACGAGCAGTACTTC.

CDR3 region: CASSFGTMNTGELFF. DNA of the CDR3: TGTGCCAGCAGTTTCGGGACAATGAACACCGGGGAGCTGTTTTTT. This chain links TRBV6-5 with TRBJ2-2, with D perhaps TRBD1 (6 bases). V was cut by 4 bases and J by 1 base, with 10 bases left in between. Germline CDR1 MNHEY, CDR2 SVGAGI. The length of the CDR3 is 15 residues.

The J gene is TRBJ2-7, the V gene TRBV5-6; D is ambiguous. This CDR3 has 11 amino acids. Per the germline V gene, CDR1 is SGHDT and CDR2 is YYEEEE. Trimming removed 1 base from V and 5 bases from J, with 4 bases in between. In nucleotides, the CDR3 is TGTGCCAGCAGCTTGTCGGACGAGCAGTACTTC. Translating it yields CASSLSDEQYF.

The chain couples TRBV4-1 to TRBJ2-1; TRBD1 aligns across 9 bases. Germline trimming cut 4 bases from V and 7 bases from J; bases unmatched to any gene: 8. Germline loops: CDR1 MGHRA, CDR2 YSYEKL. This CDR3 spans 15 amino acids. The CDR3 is CASSPRDRDVNEQFF. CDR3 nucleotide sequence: TGCGCCAGCAGCCCCCGGGACAGGGATGTGAATGAGCAGTTCTTC.

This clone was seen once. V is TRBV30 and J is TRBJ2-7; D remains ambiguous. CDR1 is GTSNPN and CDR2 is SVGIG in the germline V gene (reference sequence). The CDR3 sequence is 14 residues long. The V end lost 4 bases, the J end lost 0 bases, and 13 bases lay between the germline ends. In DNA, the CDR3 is TGTGCCTGGAAAGTCGCTAGTAACTCCTACGAGCAGTACTTC. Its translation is CAWKVASNSYEQYF. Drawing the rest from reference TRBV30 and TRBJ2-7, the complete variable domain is SQTIHQWPATLVQPVGSPLSLECTVEGTSNPNLYWYRQAAGRGLQLLFYSVGIGQISSEVPQNLSASRPQDRQFILSSKKLLLSDSGFYLCAWKVASNSYEQYFGPGTRLTVT.

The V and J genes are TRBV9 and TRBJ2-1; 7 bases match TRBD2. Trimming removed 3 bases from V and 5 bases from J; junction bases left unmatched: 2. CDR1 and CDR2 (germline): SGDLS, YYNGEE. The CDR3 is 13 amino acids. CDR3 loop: CASSGSGDNEQFF. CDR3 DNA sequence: TGTGCCAGCAGCGGGAGCGGGGACAATGAGCAGTTCTTC.

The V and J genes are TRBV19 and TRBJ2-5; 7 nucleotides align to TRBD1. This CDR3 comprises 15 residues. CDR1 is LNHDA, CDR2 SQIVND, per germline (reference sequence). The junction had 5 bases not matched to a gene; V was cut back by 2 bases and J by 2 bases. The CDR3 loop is CASSIYGDSQETQYF. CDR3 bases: TGTGCCAGTAGTATATATGGGGACAGTCAAGAGACCCAGTACTTC.

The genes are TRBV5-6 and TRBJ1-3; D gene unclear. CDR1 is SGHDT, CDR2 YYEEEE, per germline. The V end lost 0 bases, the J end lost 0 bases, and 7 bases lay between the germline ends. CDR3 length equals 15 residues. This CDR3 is CASSLGDSSGNTIYF. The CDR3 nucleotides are TGTGCCAGCAGCTTGGGTGATAGCTCTGGAAACACCATATATTTT.

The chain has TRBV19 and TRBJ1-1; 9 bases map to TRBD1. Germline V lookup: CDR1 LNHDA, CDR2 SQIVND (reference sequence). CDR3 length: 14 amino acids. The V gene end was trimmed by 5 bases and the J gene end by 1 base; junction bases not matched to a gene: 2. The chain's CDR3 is CASSWDRANTEAFF. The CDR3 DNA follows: TGTGCCAGTAGTTGGGACAGGGCGAACACTGAAGCTTTCTTT.

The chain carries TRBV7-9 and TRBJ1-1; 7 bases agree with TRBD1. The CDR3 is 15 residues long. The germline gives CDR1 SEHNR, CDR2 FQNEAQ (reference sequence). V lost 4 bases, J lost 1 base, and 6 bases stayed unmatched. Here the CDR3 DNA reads TGTGCCAGCAGCTATACGGACAGGACGAACACTGAAGCTTTCTTT. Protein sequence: CASSYTDRTNTEAFF. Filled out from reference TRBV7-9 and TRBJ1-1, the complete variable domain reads DTGVSQNPRHKITKRGQNVTFRCDPISEHNRLYWYRQTLGQGPEFLTYFQNEAQLEKSRLLSDRFSAERPKGSFSTLEIQRTEQGDSAMYLCASSYTDRTNTEAFFGQGTRLTVV.

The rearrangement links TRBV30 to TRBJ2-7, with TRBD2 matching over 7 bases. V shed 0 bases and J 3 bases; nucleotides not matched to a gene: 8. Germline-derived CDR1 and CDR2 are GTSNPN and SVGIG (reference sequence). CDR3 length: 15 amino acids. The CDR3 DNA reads TGTGCCTGGAGTGTACGAGGCGGGAGTGACTACGAGCAGTACTTC. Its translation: CAWSVRGGSDYEQYF.

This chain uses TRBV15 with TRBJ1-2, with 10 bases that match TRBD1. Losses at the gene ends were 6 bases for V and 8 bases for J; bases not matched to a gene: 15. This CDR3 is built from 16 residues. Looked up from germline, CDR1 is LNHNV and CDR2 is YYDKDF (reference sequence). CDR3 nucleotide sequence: TGTGCCACCAGTCGGGACAGGGGACAAGGGGGGGGAGGCTACACCTTC. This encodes CATSRDRGQGGGGYTF.

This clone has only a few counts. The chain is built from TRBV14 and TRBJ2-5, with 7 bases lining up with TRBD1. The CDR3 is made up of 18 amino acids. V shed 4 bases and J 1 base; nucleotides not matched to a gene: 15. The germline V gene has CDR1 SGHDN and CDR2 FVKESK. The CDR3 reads CASSPLFHRDRAQETQYF. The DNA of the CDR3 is TGTGCCAGCAGCCCTCTATTCCACCGAGACAGGGCCCAAGAGACCCAGTACTTC.

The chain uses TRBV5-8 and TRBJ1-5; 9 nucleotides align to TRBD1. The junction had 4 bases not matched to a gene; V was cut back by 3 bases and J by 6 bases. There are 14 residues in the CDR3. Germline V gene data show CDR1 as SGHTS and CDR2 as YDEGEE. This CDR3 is CASSYDRGSQPQHF. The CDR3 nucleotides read TGTGCCAGCAGCTACGACAGGGGGTCTCAGCCCCAGCATTTT.

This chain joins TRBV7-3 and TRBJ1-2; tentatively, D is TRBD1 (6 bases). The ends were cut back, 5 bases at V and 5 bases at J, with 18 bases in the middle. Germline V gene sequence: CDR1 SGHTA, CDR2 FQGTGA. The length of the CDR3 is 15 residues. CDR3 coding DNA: TGTGCCAGCAGCCCTACCGCGGGCCAGGGGTATGGCTACACCTTC. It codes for CASSPTAGQGYGYTF.

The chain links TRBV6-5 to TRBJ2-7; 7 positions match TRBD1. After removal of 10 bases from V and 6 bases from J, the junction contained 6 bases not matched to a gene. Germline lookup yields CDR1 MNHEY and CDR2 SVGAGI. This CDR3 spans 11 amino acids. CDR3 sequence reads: CATNRGREQYF. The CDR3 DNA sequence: TGTGCCACGAACAGGGGACGCGAGCAGTACTTC.

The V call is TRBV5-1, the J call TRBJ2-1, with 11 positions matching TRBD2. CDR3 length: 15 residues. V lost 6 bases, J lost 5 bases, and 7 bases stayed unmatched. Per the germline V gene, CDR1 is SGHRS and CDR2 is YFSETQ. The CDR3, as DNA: TGCGCCAGCACCTTTGGACTAGCGGGCCACAATGAGCAGTTCTTC. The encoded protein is CASTFGLAGHNEQFF.

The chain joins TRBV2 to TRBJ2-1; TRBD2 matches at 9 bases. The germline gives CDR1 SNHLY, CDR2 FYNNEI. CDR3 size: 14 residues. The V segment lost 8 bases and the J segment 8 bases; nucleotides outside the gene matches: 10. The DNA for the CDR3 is TGTGCCAGCGCCTCTAGCGGGGCACGGTATGAGCAGTTCTTC. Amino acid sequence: CASASSGARYEQFF.

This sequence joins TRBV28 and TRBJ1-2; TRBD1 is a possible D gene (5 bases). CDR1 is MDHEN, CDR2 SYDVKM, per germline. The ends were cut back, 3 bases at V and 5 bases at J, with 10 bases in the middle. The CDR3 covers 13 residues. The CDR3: CASSFLTGYGYTF. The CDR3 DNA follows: TGTGCCAGCAGTTTCCTCACAGGTTATGGCTACACCTTC.

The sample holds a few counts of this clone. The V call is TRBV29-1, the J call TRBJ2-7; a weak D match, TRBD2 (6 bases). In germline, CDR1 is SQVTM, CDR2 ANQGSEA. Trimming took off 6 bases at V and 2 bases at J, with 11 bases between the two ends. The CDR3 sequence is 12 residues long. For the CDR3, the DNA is TGCAGCGTGCGCCGCGGGGCCTACGAGCAGTACTTC. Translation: CSVRRGAYEQYF.

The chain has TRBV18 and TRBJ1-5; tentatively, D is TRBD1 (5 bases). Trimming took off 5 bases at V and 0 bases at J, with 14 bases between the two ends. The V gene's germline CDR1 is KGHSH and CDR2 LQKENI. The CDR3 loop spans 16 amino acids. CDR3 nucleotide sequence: TGTGCCAGCTCAAAAGTACCAGGGATTAGCAATCAGCCCCAGCATTTT. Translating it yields CASSKVPGISNQPQHF.

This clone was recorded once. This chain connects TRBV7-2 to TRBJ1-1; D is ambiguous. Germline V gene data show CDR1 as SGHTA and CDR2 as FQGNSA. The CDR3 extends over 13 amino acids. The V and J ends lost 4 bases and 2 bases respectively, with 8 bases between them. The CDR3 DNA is TGTGCCAGCAGCTCCCGGGAAAACACTGAAGCTTTCTTT. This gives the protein CASSSRENTEAFF.

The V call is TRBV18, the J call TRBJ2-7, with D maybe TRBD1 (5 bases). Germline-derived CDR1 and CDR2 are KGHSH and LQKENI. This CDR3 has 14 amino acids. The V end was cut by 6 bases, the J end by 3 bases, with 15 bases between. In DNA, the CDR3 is TGTGCCAGCTCCTCCGGACACTCGGGCTACGAGCAGTACTTC. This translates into CASSSGHSGYEQYF.

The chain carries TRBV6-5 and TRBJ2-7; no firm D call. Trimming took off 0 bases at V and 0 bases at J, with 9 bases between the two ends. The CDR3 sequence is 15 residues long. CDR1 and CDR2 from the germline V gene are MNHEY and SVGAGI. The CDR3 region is CASSYSSVSSYEQYF. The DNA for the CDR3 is TGTGCCAGCAGTTACTCGTCGGTGAGCTCCTACGAGCAGTACTTC.

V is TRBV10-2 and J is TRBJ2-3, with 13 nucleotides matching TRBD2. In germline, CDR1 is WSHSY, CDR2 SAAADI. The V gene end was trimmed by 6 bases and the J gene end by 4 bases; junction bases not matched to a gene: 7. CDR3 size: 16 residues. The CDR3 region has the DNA TGCGCCAGCAGAAATTGGACTAGCGGGAGACCAGATACGCAGTATTTT. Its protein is CASRNWTSGRPDTQYF.

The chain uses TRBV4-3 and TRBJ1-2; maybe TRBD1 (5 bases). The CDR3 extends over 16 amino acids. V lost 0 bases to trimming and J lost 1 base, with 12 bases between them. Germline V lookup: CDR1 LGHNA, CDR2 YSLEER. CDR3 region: CASSQDQGVDNYGYTF. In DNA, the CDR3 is TGCGCCAGCAGCCAAGACCAGGGTGTAGATAACTATGGCTACACCTTC.

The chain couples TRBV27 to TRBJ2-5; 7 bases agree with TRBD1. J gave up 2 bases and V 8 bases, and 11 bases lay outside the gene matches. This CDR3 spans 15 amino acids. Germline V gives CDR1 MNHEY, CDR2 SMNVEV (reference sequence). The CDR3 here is CASLIPDRSQETQYF. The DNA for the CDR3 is TGTGCCAGCCTTATTCCGGACAGGTCTCAAGAGACCCAGTACTTC.

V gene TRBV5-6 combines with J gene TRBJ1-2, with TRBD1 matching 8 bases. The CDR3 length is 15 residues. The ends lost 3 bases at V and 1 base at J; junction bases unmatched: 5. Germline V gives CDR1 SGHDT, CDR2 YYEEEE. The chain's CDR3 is CASSYGDRLNYGYTF. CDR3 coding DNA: TGTGCCAGCAGCTACGGGGACAGGCTTAACTATGGCTACACCTTC.

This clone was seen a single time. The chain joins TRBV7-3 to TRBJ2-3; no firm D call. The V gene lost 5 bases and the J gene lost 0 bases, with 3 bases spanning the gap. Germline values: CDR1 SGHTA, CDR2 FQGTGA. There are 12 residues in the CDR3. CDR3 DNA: TGTGCCAGCAGCCCTAGCACAGATACGCAGTATTTT. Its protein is CASSPSTDTQYF.